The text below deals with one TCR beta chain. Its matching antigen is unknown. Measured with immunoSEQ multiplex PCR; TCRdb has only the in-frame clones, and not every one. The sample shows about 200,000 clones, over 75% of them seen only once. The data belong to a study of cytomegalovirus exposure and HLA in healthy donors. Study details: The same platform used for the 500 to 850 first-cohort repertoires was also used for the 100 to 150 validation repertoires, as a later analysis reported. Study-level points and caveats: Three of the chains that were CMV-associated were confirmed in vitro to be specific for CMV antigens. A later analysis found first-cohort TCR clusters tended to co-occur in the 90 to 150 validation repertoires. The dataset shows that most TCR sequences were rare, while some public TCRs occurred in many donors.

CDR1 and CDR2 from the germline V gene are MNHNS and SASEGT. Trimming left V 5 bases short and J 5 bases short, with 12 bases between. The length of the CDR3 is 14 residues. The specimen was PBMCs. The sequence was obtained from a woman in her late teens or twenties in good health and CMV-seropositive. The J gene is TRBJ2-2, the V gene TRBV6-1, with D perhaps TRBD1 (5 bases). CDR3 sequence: CASSRGAETGELFF. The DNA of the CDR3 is TGTGCCAGCAGTAGGGGCGCGGAAACCGGGGAGCTGTTTTTT.